This section outlines one T cell receptor (beta chain) sequence together with its context. This entry comes from a study of blood T cell repertoires in COVID-19. Across the study: The origin of the acute and convalescent COVID-19 samples was the United States, Italy and Spain. T cells, B-cell-depleted T cells, or PBMCs supplied cDNA or gDNA.

Trimming removed 3 bases at V and 0 bases at J, with 12 bases between. The germline CDR1 and CDR2 sequences are SEHNR and FQNEAQ (reference sequence). CDR3 length equals 16 residues. In the original workflow: Using reference gene primer amplification, nucleated cell counts were estimated. Generated by immunoSEQ multiplex PCR, the TCRdb table keeps only in-frame clones and is missing some. V and J calls and clone size are as listed in that table; D and trimming were resolved from the DNA. The top ten hold around 0.7% of the sample, which has around 260,000 clones, nearly 90% seen once. The sample was peripheral blood. This TCR was sampled from a human donor in a cohort sampled during active COVID-19. The chain joins TRBV7-9 to TRBJ2-1; D is unclear. CDR3 in DNA: TGTGCCAGCAGCTTCGCTCCCTTTAGCTCCTACAATGAGCAGTTCTTC. Its translation: CASSFAPFSSYNEQFF. Drawing the rest from reference TRBV7-9 and TRBJ2-1, the complete variable domain is DTGVSQNPRHKITKRGQNVTFRCDPISEHNRLYWYRQTLGQGPEFLTYFQNEAQLEKSRLLSDRFSAERPKGSFSTLEIQRTEQGDSAMYLCASSFAPFSSYNEQFFGPGTRLTVL.